The present T cell receptor beta chain was sequenced within a study of blood T cell repertoires in COVID-19. Study details: T cells, B-cell-depleted T cells, or PBMCs supplied cDNA or gDNA.

In the study's own analysis: How many nucleated cells were present was estimated from reference gene primer amplification. TCRdb's table, derived via immunoSEQ multiplex PCR, lists solely in-frame clones and lacks some. V, J and clone size were drawn from that table, and D and trimming were deduced from the DNA. This table has 86,000 or so clones, 82% appearing once. Germline CDR1 reads MNHEY; CDR2 reads SMNVEV (reference sequence). This CDR3 is 17 amino acids long. V gave up 1 base and J gave up 5 bases, with 18 bases separating them. The V call is TRBV27, the J call TRBJ1-5; D possibly corresponds to TRBD1 (5 bases). The sample comprised peripheral blood. This receptor was obtained from a woman of 80 years or more with acute or convalescent COVID-19. This CDR3 reads CASSLFPTGTGDQPQHF. CDR3 DNA sequence: TGTGCCAGCAGTTTATTCCCCACCGGGACTGGAGATCAGCCCCAGCATTTT.